One and the same sample provided the 20 T cell receptor beta chains below, sequenced in a study of metastatic and nonmetastatic thyroid tumors. TCRdb re-processed the PCR reads through MiXCR. Of about 32,000 clones listed, 33% are singletons. Thyroid surgery was preceded by no treatment in any patient. The specimen sequenced was tumor tissue. The receptors come from a female donor with papillary thyroid cancer or a benign thyroid nodule (not recorded which). Some clones in this sample may be carry-over from other donors' samples.

This chain connects TRBV28 to TRBJ2-2; D gene uncertain. Per germline, CDR1 MDHEN and CDR2 SYDVKM. V was trimmed by 8 bases and J by 2 bases, leaving 9 bases between them. CDR3 length: 13 residues. The CDR3 DNA reads TGTGCCAGCGGGAAGGAAAACACCGGGGAGCTGTTTTTT. This encodes CASGKENTGELFF. The entire variable domain, with the rest obtained from reference TRBV28 and TRBJ2-2, is as follows: DVKVTQSSRYLVKRTGEKVFLECVQDMDHENMFWYRQDPGLGLRLIYFSYDVKMKEKGDIPEGYSVSREKKERFSLILESASTNQTSMYLCASGKENTGELFFGEGSRLTVL.

The rearrangement links TRBV13 to TRBJ2-1; the match to TRBD2 covers 13 bases. There are 15 residues in the CDR3. V was pared by 4 bases and J by 9 bases, with 6 bases of the junction left unmatched. The V gene's germline CDR1 is PRHDT and CDR2 FYEKMQ (reference sequence). The CDR3 loop reads CASSYVTSGGVEQFF. CDR3 in DNA: TGTGCCAGCAGCTATGTAACTAGCGGGGGGGTTGAGCAGTTCTTC.

The rearrangement uses TRBV2 and TRBJ1-2; D is possibly TRBD1 (5 bases). The CDR3 loop spans 12 amino acids. Trimming shortened V by 7 bases and J by 7 bases, and 13 bases separated the two germline ends. Looked up from germline, CDR1 is SNHLY and CDR2 is FYNNEI. As DNA, the CDR3 is TGTGCCAGCACGAGGGGTTGGGGTGGCTACACCTTC. This gives the protein CASTRGWGGYTF.

V and J are TRBV6-4 and TRBJ2-1, with TRBD1 matching 7 bases. Germline-derived CDR1 and CDR2 are MRHNA and SNTAGT. V lost 4 bases and J lost 0; bases outside the gene matches: 3. This CDR3 is 15 amino acids long. CDR3: CASSATGNSYNEQFF. The CDR3 region has the DNA TGTGCCAGCAGTGCGACAGGGAACTCCTACAATGAGCAGTTCTTC.

Turning to this clone: One junction end does not reproduce the germline sequence, and a read error may be involved. Here the CDR3 DNA reads TGTGCCAGCAGGAGACCGGGACTAGCGGGGGAAAACACCGGGGAGCTGGTTTTT. It translates to CASRRPGLAGENTGELVF. The chain combines TRBV6-5 with TRBJ2-2; 14 nucleotides agree with TRBD2. Looked up from germline, CDR1 is MNHEY and CDR2 is SVGAGI. CDR3 length: 18 residues.

The rearrangement links TRBV10-3 to TRBJ2-2; D is undetermined. From germline, CDR1 is ENHRY and CDR2 SYGVKD. The CDR3 is 15 amino acids. V lost 4 bases, J lost 3 bases, and 12 bases lay in between. CDR3 residues: CAISVGSRDTGELFF. CDR3 sequence (DNA): TGTGCCATCAGTGTGGGTAGCCGAGACACCGGGGAGCTGTTTTTT.

The CDR3 bases are TGTGCCAGCAGCCAAGGGGGCTACGAGCAGTACTTC. Encoded protein: CASSQGGYEQYF. V gene TRBV14 combines with J gene TRBJ2-7; no clear D. V was trimmed by 1 base and J by 3 bases, leaving 4 bases between them. Germline V gives CDR1 SGHDN, CDR2 FVKESK. The CDR3 is 12 residues long.

The chain employs TRBV5-1 and TRBJ2-3; D is unresolved. Germline V lookup: CDR1 SGHRS, CDR2 YFSETQ. CDR3 length equals 15 residues. V lost 2 bases and J 2 bases, leaving 12 bases between the germline ends. The CDR3, as DNA: TGCGCCAGCAGCTTTTCGACCCAAACCACAGATACGCAGTATTTT. Translated: CASSFSTQTTDTQYF.

V is TRBV6-1 and J is TRBJ1-1, with 9 bases matching TRBD1. This CDR3 spans 14 amino acids. J gave up 11 bases and V 4 bases, and 11 bases lay outside the gene matches. Looked up from germline, CDR1 is MNHNS and CDR2 is SASEGT. CDR3 loop: CASSVTVGQGRAFF. The CDR3 region has the DNA TGTGCCAGCAGTGTTACGGTCGGACAGGGGAGGGCTTTCTTT.

This clone has just a few counts. V is TRBV28 and J is TRBJ2-1; D may be TRBD2 (6 bases). With 4 bases removed from V and 10 bases from J, the gap between germline ends came to 26 bases. Germline values: CDR1 MDHEN, CDR2 SYDVKM. The CDR3 contains 17 residues. CDR3 residues: CASSSLDPGLPAEEQFF. In nucleotides, the CDR3 is TGTGCCAGCAGTTCTCTGGATCCGGGACTGCCGGCGGAAGAGCAGTTCTTC.

The chain combines TRBV28 with TRBJ1-5; D not certain. Germline V gene lookup returns CDR1 MDHEN and CDR2 SYDVKM. Trimming took 2 bases from V and 9 from J, leaving 5 bases between them. The CDR3 runs 11 residues. The CDR3 DNA reads TGTGCCAGCAGTTTAGAGGGGCCCCAGCATTTT. This codes for CASSLEGPQHF.

This sequence joins TRBV4-1 and TRBJ1-2, with a possible D match to TRBD1 (5 bases). This CDR3 has 13 residues. Germline values: CDR1 MGHRA, CDR2 YSYEKL. Trimming stripped 1 base from V and 4 bases from J, with 7 bases between. CDR3 sequence: CASSQATGYGYTF. The DNA for the CDR3 is TGCGCCAGCAGCCAAGCCACAGGCTATGGCTACACCTTC.

This clone was found a few times. The V gene is TRBV6-1, the J gene TRBJ1-1, with 8 nucleotides matching TRBD1. V lost 6 bases and J lost 8; bases outside the gene matches: 14. CDR1 MNHNS and CDR2 SASEGT come from the germline V gene. CDR3 size: 15 residues. The CDR3 sequence is CASSPGRAGGSEAFF. DNA of the CDR3: TGTGCCAGCAGCCCCGGGCGGGCAGGGGGCAGCGAAGCTTTCTTT.

This clone was picked up a small number of times. This rearrangement joins TRBV6-1 to TRBJ1-1; 7 positions match TRBD1. This CDR3 is built from 17 residues. Germline V gene lookup returns CDR1 MNHNS and CDR2 SASEGT. V trimming: 6 bases; J trimming: 4 bases; junction bases outside the gene matches: 17. CDR3 sequence: CASRRTYRGNRGTEAFF. Here the CDR3 DNA reads TGTGCCAGCAGGCGAACCTATAGGGGTAACAGGGGCACTGAAGCTTTCTTT.

This clone was found a few times. The CDR3 nucleotides read TGTGCCAGCACCCCCGGGGGACACCACTACGAGCAGTACTTC. It specifies CASTPGGHHYEQYF. The V call is TRBV6-1, the J call TRBJ2-7, with D tentatively TRBD1 or TRBD2 (6 bases each). V was shortened by 7 bases and J by 3 bases, with 16 bases between the two germline ends. The CDR3 runs to 14 residues. Germline assignment: CDR1 MNHNS and CDR2 SASEGT.

V gene TRBV12-3 or TRBV12-4 combines with J gene TRBJ1-1; a weak D match, TRBD1 (6 bases). Deletions cut 4 bases from V and 2 bases from J, with 11 bases between. CDR3 size: 14 residues. In nucleotides, the CDR3 is TGTGCCAGCAGTTGGAACAGGGCCAACACTGAAGCTTTCTTT. This encodes CASSWNRANTEAFF.

This clone has more than one count but fewer than ten. CDR3 nucleotides: TGTGCCAGCAGCCCGGGACAGGGAGGGTCACCCCTCCACTTT. As protein: CASSPGQGGSPLHF. This sequence joins TRBV2 and TRBJ1-6, with 9 nucleotides matching TRBD1. In germline, CDR1 is SNHLY, CDR2 FYNNEI. V was clipped by 6 bases and J by 10 bases; unmatched bases: 7. The CDR3 covers 14 residues.

J is TRBJ2-3 and V is TRBV19; D unresolved. The CDR3 totals 15 residues. The germline CDR1 and CDR2 sequences are LNHDA and SQIVND (reference sequence). Trimming pared 6 bases from V and 1 base from J, leaving 14 bases between. CDR3 residues: CASSMARSRTDTQYF. CDR3 DNA: TGTGCCAGTAGCATGGCGCGGAGTCGCACAGATACGCAGTATTTT. Combining the CDR3 with reference TRBV19 and TRBJ2-3 gives the whole variable domain DGGITQSPKYLFRKEGQNVTLSCEQNLNHDAMYWYRQDPGQGLRLIYYSQIVNDFQKGDIAEGYSVSREKKESFPLTVTSAQKNPTAFYLCASSMARSRTDTQYFGPGTRLTVL.

This clone came up a few times. The rearrangement uses TRBV10-3 and TRBJ1-2; 7 bases fit TRBD1. Germline V gene lookup returns CDR1 ENHRY and CDR2 SYGVKD. V trimming: 3 bases; J trimming: 6 bases; junction bases outside the gene matches: 4. The CDR3 sequence is 13 residues long. CDR3 protein: CAISEDRADGYTF. As DNA, the CDR3 is TGTGCCATCAGTGAAGACAGGGCGGATGGCTACACCTTC.

This sequence joins TRBV13 and TRBJ1-5; 7 bases fit TRBD1. The trim removed 5 bases at V and 5 bases at J, leaving 6 bases unmatched. This CDR3 is 14 amino acids long. Germline CDR1 PRHDT, CDR2 FYEKMQ (reference sequence). This chain's CDR3 is CASSAGTADQPQHF. CDR3 DNA sequence: TGTGCCAGCAGCGCAGGGACAGCTGATCAGCCCCAGCATTTT.